This T cell receptor beta chain was retrieved from a study of blood T cell repertoires in COVID-19. Across the study: Some COVID-19 samples were acute and others convalescent; all came from the United States, Italy and Spain. In each case, the material was cDNA or gDNA derived from T cells, B-cell-depleted T cells, or PBMCs.

Assay used: immunoSEQ multiplex PCR; TCRdb lists only in-frame clones, some missing. The table records some 220,000 clones, 75% to 90% of them present only once. From germline, CDR1 is SGDLS and CDR2 YYNGEE. CDR3 length: 15 amino acids. V lost 0 bases and J 2 bases, leaving 9 bases between the germline ends. Those enrolled in Seattle joined during active infection and were followed longitudinally afterward. Sample: peripheral blood. The sequence was obtained from a woman aged 70-85 years with COVID-19, enrolled during active disease. The J gene is TRBJ2-1, the V gene TRBV9; D not certain. The CDR3 bases are TGTGCCAGCAGCGTAGCTGGCTCCCCCTACAATGAGCAGTTCTTC. Amino acid sequence: CASSVAGSPYNEQFF.